This passage covers 17 T cell receptor beta chains from one sample sequenced in a study of Ad26.COV2.S vaccination and SARS-CoV-2 variants. Treatment reported: some 19 received Ad26.COV2.S at low or high dose, single or two shots; 5 received placebo; per-sample allocation not given. Following the first vaccine or placebo injection, samples were taken on day 63. Produced via immunoSEQ multiplex PCR; TCRdb's table is partial and in-frame only. The sample comprises roughly 300,000 clones, 80% to 90% of which are singletons, and roughly 10% rests with the top ten. The material was peripheral blood, obtained in a trial of Ad26.COV2.S vaccine versus placebo. The receptors shown here come from a person between 18 and 65 years old who received the Ad26.COV2.S COVID-19 vaccine or a placebo.

This clone has a single count. CDR3 nucleotides: TGTGCCAGCAGTCCACAGGGTCTCACTGAAGCTTTCTTT. This translates into CASSPQGLTEAFF. The chain recombines TRBV12-3 or TRBV12-4 with TRBJ1-1; D might be TRBD1 (6 bases). Between the trimmed V and J ends, which lost 5 bases and 4 bases, there was a span of 11 bases. This CDR3 is built from 13 residues.

J is TRBJ1-1 and V is TRBV9, with D possibly being TRBD1 (5 bases). This CDR3 is 14 amino acids long. The germline V gene has CDR1 SGDLS and CDR2 YYNGEE. Between the trimmed V and J ends, which lost 0 bases and 1 base, there was a span of 7 bases. The CDR3 DNA is TGTGCCAGCAGCGTAGGAGGACAGAACACTGAAGCTTTCTTT. It specifies CASSVGGQNTEAFF.

The chain joins TRBV19 to TRBJ1-4; 7 positions agree with TRBD1. This CDR3 region has 15 residues. Germline V gene data show CDR1 as LNHDA and CDR2 as SQIVND (reference sequence). The V and J ends lost 6 bases and 3 bases, in that order; junction bases with no gene match: 7. As DNA, the CDR3 is TGTGCCAGTAGCCTAGGGGGCCAATCTAATGAAAAACTGTTTTTT. This gives the protein CASSLGGQSNEKLFF. The full variable domain, in which reference TRBV19 and TRBJ1-4 provide the parts outside the CDR3, is DGGITQSPKYLFRKEGQNVTLSCEQNLNHDAMYWYRQDPGQGLRLIYYSQIVNDFQKGDIAEGYSVSREKKESFPLTVTSAQKNPTAFYLCASSLGGQSNEKLFFGSGTQLSVL.

The table lists this clone with a count of one. J is TRBJ2-3 and V is TRBV6-5, with TRBD2 matching over 8 bases. From germline, CDR1 is MNHEY and CDR2 SVGAGI. V was pared by 0 bases and J by 1 base, with 3 bases of the junction left unmatched. This CDR3 spans 16 amino acids. The CDR3 DNA reads TGTGCCAGCAGTTACTCAGCCGGGGGGGGCACAGATACGCAGTATTTT. Residues: CASSYSAGGGTDTQYF.

This clone was observed once. The rearrangement links TRBV10-3 to TRBJ1-6, with TRBD1 identical over 8 bases. Trimming removed 6 bases from V and 8 bases from J; junction bases left unmatched: 6. The CDR3 sequence is 14 residues long. Per germline, CDR1 ENHRY and CDR2 SYGVKD. For the CDR3, the DNA is TGTGCCATCAGCCCTGGACAGGGAGATTCACCCCTCCACTTT. Translating it yields CAISPGQGDSPLHF.

The chain couples TRBV10-3 to TRBJ1-5, with D perhaps TRBD1 (6 bases). The V end lost 8 bases, the J end lost 3 bases, and 11 bases lay between the germline ends. This CDR3 region has 13 residues. From germline, CDR1 is ENHRY and CDR2 SYGVKD. The CDR3 protein is CAIQDSFNQPQHF. Written as DNA, the CDR3 is TGTGCCATCCAGGACAGCTTCAATCAGCCCCAGCATTTT.

This clone was seen only a few times. The gene calls are TRBV15 and TRBJ1-1; D unresolved. The CDR3 has 12 amino acids. Deletions cut 5 bases from V and 10 bases from J, with 14 bases between. CDR1 LNHNV and CDR2 YYDKDF come from the germline V gene (reference sequence). The CDR3 sequence is CATSSTAGGAFF. The CDR3 DNA is TGTGCCACCAGCTCGACGGCCGGAGGAGCTTTCTTT. Full variable domain (missing parts from reference TRBV15 and TRBJ1-1): DAMVIQNPRYQVTQFGKPVTLSCSQTLNHNVMYWYQQKSSQAPKLLFHYYDKDFNNEADTPDNFQSRRPNTSFCFLDIRSPGLGDTAMYLCATSSTAGGAFFGQGTRLTVV.

The gene calls are TRBV4-3 and TRBJ1-2; D gene uncertain. The CDR3 is 15 residues long. Germline CDR1 and CDR2: LGHNA and YSLEER. V gave up 0 bases and J gave up 8 bases, with 16 bases separating them. The CDR3 DNA reads TGCGCCAGCAGCCAAGATTTGGGCGAACGGGAAGGCTACACCTTC. Translation: CASSQDLGEREGYTF.

The J gene is TRBJ2-7, the V gene TRBV6-5; maybe TRBD2 (6 bases). The CDR3 runs 14 residues. V gave up 3 bases and J gave up 1 base, with 10 bases separating them. Looked up from germline, CDR1 is MNHEY and CDR2 is SVGAGI. DNA of the CDR3: TGTGCCAGCAGTTATTCTAGCGCGTCCTACGAGCAGTACTTC. It translates to CASSYSSASYEQYF.

This clone was counted a single time. This rearrangement joins TRBV6-5 to TRBJ2-7, with 7 bases that match TRBD1. V shed 2 bases and J 0 bases; nucleotides not matched to a gene: 4. Germline assignment: CDR1 MNHEY and CDR2 SVGAGI. The CDR3 is 15 amino acids. CDR3 nucleotide sequence: TGTGCCAGCAGTTACGTGACAGGGACCTCCTACGAGCAGTACTTC. Its protein product is CASSYVTGTSYEQYF.

V gene TRBV9 combines with J gene TRBJ2-3; possible D gene TRBD2, 5 bases. The CDR3 is 16 amino acids. Trimming removed 7 bases at V and 1 base at J, with 19 bases between. The germline V gene has CDR1 SGDLS and CDR2 YYNGEE. The DNA of the CDR3 is TGTGCCAGCGGTTACTCACTAGGGTTGGGCACAGATACGCAGTATTTT. This sequence encodes CASGYSLGLGTDTQYF.

This chain uses TRBV1 with TRBJ2-7. TRBV1 is shown as a pseudogene. The CDR3 extends over 16 amino acids. In DNA, the CDR3 is TGCACCAGCAGCCAAGATCGGGCAGGGGACTCCTGCGAGCAGTACTTC. It yields the protein CTSSQDRAGDSCEQYF.

V is TRBV28 and J is TRBJ1-1; 9 nucleotides agree with TRBD1. V was pared by 7 bases and J by 1 base, with 7 bases of the junction left unmatched. The CDR3 extends over 15 amino acids. The V gene's germline CDR1 is MDHEN and CDR2 SYDVKM. The CDR3 here is CASTLDRGGNTEAFF. The CDR3 nucleotides are TGTGCCAGCACCCTAGACAGGGGGGGGAACACTGAAGCTTTCTTT.

This clone turned up a few times. V is TRBV6-2 or TRBV6-3 and J is TRBJ2-1; 13 positions agree with TRBD2. The CDR3 runs 15 residues. CDR1 is MNHEY and CDR2 is SVGEGT in the germline V gene. V lost 6 bases to trimming and J lost 4 bases; unmatched junction nucleotides: 3. CDR3 sequence reads: CASSWTSGGYNEQFF. The CDR3 bases are TGTGCCAGCAGCTGGACTAGCGGGGGATACAATGAGCAGTTCTTC.

As regards this clone: Other DNA variants within this sample encode the same CDR3. The gene calls are TRBV4-2 and TRBJ2-5; D is uncertain. V dropped 3 bases and J dropped 0 bases, with 2 bases sitting between them. The CDR3 consists of 12 residues. Germline CDR1 is LGHNA and CDR2 is YNFKEQ. In DNA, the CDR3 is TGTGCCAGCAGCCAGGACCAAGAGACCCAGTACTTC. This sequence encodes CASSQDQETQYF.

This clone has a handful of counts. The chain links TRBV14 to TRBJ2-2; D is unclear. Trimming took off 6 bases at V and 3 bases at J, with 8 bases between the two ends. Germline V gene lookup returns CDR1 SGHDN and CDR2 FVKESK. The CDR3 length is 13 residues. The CDR3 protein is CASSLSYTGELFF. The DNA of the CDR3 is TGTGCCAGCAGTCTGAGTTACACCGGGGAGCTGTTTTTT. Combining the CDR3 with reference TRBV14 and TRBJ2-2 gives the whole variable domain EAGVTQFPSHSVIEKGQTVTLRCDPISGHDNLYWYRRVMGKEIKFLLHFVKESKQDESGMPNNRFLAERTGGTYSTLKVQPAELEDSGVYFCASSLSYTGELFFGEGSRLTVL.

J is TRBJ2-7 and V is TRBV19; D is undetermined. Deletions cut 3 bases from V and 3 bases from J, with 6 bases between. This CDR3 has 12 amino acids. Germline V CDR1 and CDR2: LNHDA, SQIVND (reference sequence). Here the CDR3 reads CASSISGYEQYF. The DNA of the CDR3 is TGTGCCAGTAGTATTTCGGGCTACGAGCAGTACTTC. Together with reference TRBV19 and TRBJ2-7, the CDR3 gives the full variable domain: DGGITQSPKYLFRKEGQNVTLSCEQNLNHDAMYWYRQDPGQGLRLIYYSQIVNDFQKGDIAEGYSVSREKKESFPLTVTSAQKNPTAFYLCASSISGYEQYFGPGTRLTVT.